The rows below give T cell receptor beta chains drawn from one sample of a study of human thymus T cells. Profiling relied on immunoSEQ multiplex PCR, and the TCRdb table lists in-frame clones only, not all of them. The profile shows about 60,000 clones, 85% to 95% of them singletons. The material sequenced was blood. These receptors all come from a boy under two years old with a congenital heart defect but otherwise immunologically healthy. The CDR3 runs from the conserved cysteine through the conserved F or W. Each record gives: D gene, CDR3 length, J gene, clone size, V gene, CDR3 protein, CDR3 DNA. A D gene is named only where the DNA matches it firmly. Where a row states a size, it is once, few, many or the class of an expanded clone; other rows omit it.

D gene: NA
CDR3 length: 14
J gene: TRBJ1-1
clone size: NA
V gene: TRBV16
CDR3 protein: CASSRQSSWTEAFF
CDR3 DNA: TGTGCCAGCAGCCGCCAATCTAGCTGGACTGAAGCTTTCTTT

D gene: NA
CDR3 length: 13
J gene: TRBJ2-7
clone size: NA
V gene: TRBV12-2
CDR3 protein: CASRLGTSYEQYF
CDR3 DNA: TGTGCAAGTCGCTTAGGGACATCCTACGAGCAGTACTTC

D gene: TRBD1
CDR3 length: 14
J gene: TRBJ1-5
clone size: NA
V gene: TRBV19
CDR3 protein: CASSGRGLGQPQHF
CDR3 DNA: TGTGCCAGTAGTGGCAGGGGGCTGGGTCAGCCCCAGCATTTT

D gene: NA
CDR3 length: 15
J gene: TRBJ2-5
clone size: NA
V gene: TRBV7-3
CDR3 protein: CASSLTGSAGETQYF
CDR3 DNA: TGTGCCAGCAGCTTAACGGGGTCGGCTGGAGAGACCCAGTACTTC

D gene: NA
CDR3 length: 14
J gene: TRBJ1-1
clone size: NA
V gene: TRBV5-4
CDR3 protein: CASSLEGPPTEAFF
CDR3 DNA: TGTGCCAGCAGCTTGGAGGGACCGCCCACTGAAGCTTTCTTT

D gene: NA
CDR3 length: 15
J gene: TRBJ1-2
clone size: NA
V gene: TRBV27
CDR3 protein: CASSLSFRQDYGYTF
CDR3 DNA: TGTGCCAGCAGTTTATCGTTTCGGCAGGACTATGGCTACACCTTC

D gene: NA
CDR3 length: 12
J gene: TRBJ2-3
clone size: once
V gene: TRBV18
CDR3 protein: CASSPEADTQYF
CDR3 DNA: TGTGCCAGCTCACCCGAGGCAGATACGCAGTATTTT

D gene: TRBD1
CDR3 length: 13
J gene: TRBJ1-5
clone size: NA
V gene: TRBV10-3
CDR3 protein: CAISSGGDQPQHF
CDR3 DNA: TGTGCCATCAGTTCAGGGGGAGATCAGCCCCAGCATTTT

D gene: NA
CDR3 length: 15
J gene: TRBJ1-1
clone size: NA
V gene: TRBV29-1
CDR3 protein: CSVDSGDFLNTEAFF
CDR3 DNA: TGCAGCGTTGACTCGGGTGACTTCCTGAACACTGAAGCTTTCTTT

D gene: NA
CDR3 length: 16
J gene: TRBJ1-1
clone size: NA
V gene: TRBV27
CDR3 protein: CASMILGGRTDTEAFF
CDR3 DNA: TGTGCCAGTATGATACTGGGGGGGCGCACGGACACTGAAGCTTTCTTT

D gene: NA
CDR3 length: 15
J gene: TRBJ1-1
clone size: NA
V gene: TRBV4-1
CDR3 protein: CASSQVSRGDTEAFF
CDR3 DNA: TGCGCCAGCAGCCAAGTAAGCAGGGGAGACACTGAAGCTTTCTTT

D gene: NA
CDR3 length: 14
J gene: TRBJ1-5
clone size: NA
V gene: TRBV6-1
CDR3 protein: CASTLQGTYQPQHF
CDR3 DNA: TGTGCCAGCACTCTTCAGGGGACTTATCAGCCCCAGCATTTT

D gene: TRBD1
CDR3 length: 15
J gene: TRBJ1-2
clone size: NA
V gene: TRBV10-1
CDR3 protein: CASSLTGSYNYGYTF
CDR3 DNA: TGCGCCAGCAGCCTGACAGGGTCCTATAACTATGGCTACACCTTC

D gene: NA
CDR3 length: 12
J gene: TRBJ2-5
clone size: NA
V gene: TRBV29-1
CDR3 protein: CSVDPDRETQYF
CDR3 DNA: TGCAGCGTTGACCCCGACCGAGAGACCCAGTACTTC

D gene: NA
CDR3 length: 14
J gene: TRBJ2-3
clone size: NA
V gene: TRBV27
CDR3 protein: CASSLLGSTDTQYF
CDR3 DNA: TGTGCCAGCAGTTTACTCGGTAGCACAGATACGCAGTATTTT

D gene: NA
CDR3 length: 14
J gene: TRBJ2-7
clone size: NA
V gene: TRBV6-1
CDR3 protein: CASSVGRFSYEQYF
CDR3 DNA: TGTGCCAGCAGTGTGGGCAGGTTCTCCTACGAGCAGTACTTC

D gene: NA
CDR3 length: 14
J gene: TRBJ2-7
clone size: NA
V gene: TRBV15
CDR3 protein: CATSVRDSSYEQYF
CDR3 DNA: TGTGCCACCAGCGTTCGAGACAGCTCCTACGAGCAGTACTTC

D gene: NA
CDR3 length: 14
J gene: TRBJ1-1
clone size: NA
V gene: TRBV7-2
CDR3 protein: CASSLGRPNTEAFF
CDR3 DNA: TGTGCCAGCAGCTTGGGGCGGCCGAACACTGAAGCTTTCTTT

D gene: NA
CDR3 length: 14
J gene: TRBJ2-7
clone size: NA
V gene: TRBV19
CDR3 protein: CASKADASSYEQYF
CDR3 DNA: TGTGCCAGTAAGGCGGACGCAAGCTCCTACGAGCAGTACTTC

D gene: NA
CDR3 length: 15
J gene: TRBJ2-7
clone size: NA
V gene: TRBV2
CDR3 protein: CASRGGGTDSYEQYF
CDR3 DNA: TGTGCCAGCAGAGGGGGGGGGACAGACTCCTACGAGCAGTACTTC

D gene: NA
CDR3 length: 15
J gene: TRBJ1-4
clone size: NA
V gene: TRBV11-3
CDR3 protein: CASSLDGGTNEKLFF
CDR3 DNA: TGTGCCAGCAGCTTAGATGGCGGTACTAATGAAAAACTGTTTTTT

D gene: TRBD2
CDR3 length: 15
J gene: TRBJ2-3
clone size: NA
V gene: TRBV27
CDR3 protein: CASSLTSGSTDTQYF
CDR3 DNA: TGTGCCAGCAGCTTGACTAGCGGAAGCACAGATACGCAGTATTTT

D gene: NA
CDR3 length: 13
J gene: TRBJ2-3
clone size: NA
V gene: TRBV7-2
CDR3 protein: CASSLGLADTQYF
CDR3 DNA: TGTGCCAGCAGCTTAGGACTAGCAGATACGCAGTATTTT

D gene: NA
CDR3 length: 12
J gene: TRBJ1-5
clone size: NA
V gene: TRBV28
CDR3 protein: CASITLNQPQHF
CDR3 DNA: TGTGCCAGCATTACCCTTAATCAGCCCCAGCATTTT

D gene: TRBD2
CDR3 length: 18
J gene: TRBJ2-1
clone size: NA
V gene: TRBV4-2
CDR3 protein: CASSQDGRIAGGYNEQFF
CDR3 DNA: TGTGCCAGCAGCCAAGATGGTAGGATAGCGGGAGGGTACAATGAGCAGTTCTTC

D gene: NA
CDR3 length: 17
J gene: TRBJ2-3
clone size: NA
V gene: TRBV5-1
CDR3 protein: CASSLEPSRLSPTTQYF
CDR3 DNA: TGCGCCAGCAGCTTGGAGCCCAGCCGGCTGTCACCCACTACGCAGTATTTT

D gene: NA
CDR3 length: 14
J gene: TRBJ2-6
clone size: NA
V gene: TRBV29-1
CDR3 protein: CSVKKGTGANVLTF
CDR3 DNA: TGCAGCGTAAAAAAGGGGACTGGGGCCAACGTCCTGACTTTC

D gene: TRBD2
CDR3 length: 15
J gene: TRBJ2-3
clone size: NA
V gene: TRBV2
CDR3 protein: CASSVERGARDTQYF
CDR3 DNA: TGTGCCAGCAGTGTGGAGCGGGGGGCACGGGATACGCAGTATTTT

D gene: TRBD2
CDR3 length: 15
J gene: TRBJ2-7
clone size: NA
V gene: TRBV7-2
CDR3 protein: CASSLGLAGRLEQYF
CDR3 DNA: TGTGCCAGCAGCCTGGGACTAGCGGGGCGGCTCGAGCAGTACTTC

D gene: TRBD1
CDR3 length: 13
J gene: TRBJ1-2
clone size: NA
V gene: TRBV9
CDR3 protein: CASSTGQGYGYTF
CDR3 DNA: TGTGCCAGCAGCACGGGACAGGGCTATGGCTACACCTTC

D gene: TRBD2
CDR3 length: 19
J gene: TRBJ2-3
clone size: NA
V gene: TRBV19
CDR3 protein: CASSIEPLLAGGYTDTQYF
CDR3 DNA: TGTGCCAGTAGTATCGAACCACTACTAGCGGGGGGATACACAGATACGCAGTATTTT

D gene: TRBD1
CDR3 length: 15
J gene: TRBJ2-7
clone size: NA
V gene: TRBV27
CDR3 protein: CASSSPTGPSYEQYF
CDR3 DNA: TGTGCCAGCAGTTCCCCGACAGGGCCTTCCTACGAGCAGTACTTC

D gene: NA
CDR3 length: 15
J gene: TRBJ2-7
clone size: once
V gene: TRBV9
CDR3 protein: CASSATGHYSYEQYF
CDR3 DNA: TGTGCCAGCAGCGCCACGGGACACTACTCCTACGAGCAGTACTTC

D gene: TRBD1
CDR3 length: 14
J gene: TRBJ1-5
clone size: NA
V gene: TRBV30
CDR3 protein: CAWSKTGSNQPQHF
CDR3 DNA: TGTGCCTGGAGTAAGACAGGGAGCAATCAGCCCCAGCATTTT

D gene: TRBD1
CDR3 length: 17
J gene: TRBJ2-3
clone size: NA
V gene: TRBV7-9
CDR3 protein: CASSLLGQGGVADTQYF
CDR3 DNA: TGTGCCAGCAGCTTATTGGGACAGGGTGGAGTAGCAGATACGCAGTATTTT

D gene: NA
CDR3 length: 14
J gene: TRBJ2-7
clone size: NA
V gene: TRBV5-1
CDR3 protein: CASSRGSGVVEQYF
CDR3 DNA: TGCGCCAGCAGCCGAGGAAGTGGGGTCGTCGAGCAGTACTTC

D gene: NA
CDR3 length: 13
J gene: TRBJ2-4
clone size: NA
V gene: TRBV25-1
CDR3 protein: CASSESAGNIQYF
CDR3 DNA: TGTGCCAGCAGTGAATCTGCAGGAAACATTCAGTACTTC

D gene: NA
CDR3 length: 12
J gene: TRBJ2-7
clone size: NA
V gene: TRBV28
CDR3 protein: CASRYRVGEQYF
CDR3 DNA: TGTGCCAGCAGATACAGGGTAGGCGAGCAGTACTTC

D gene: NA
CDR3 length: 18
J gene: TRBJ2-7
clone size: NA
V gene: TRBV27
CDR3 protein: CASSVWAGSTFSSYEQYF
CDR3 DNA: TGTGCCAGCAGCGTCTGGGCGGGATCTACCTTTAGCTCCTACGAGCAGTACTTC

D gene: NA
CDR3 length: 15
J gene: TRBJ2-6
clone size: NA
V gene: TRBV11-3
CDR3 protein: CASSLLRSGANVLTF
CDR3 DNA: TGTGCCAGCAGCTTATTAAGGTCTGGGGCCAACGTCCTGACTTTC